Below are 17 T cell receptor beta chains sequenced from a single sample in a study of CD8 T cells in ankylosing spondylitis. One entry per CDR3 protein results from TCRdb running MiXCR on the 5' RACE reads. The sample yields about 360,000 distinct CDR3 sequences, roughly 14% seen once. The sequencing input was blood, either unsorted or a sorted T cell fraction (not recorded which). The receptors shown here come from a male donor with ankylosing spondylitis or in good health (not recorded which).

This clonotype came up a few times. The chain combines TRBV6-1 with TRBJ2-1; tentatively, D is TRBD2 (7 bases). The V gene lost 5 bases and the J gene lost 4 bases, with 15 bases spanning the gap. CDR1 and CDR2 from the germline V gene are MNHNS and SASEGT. The CDR3 consists of 15 residues. CDR3 in DNA: TGTGCCAGCAGTCCCACAGGGAGGGGATACAATGAGCAGTTCTTC. This encodes CASSPTGRGYNEQFF.

The chain recombines TRBV11-3 with TRBJ2-3, with 9 bases aligning to TRBD2. The germline V gene encodes CDR1 SGHNT and CDR2 YENEEA. Trimming took 1 base from V and 3 from J; bases not matched to a gene: 5. CDR3 length: 16 amino acids. CDR3 in amino acids: CASSLGSSGATDTQYF. CDR3 DNA: TGTGCCAGCAGCTTAGGCTCTAGCGGGGCAACAGATACGCAGTATTTT.

The rearrangement links TRBV5-6 to TRBJ2-7; D gene uncertain. CDR1 is SGHDT and CDR2 is YYEEEE in the germline V gene. The CDR3 length is 14 residues. Trimming removed 1 base at V and 10 bases at J, with 18 bases between. CDR3 residues: CASSLMASTLHQYF. DNA for the CDR3: TGTGCCAGCAGCTTGATGGCCAGCACGTTACATCAGTACTTC. Full variable domain (remainder filled in from reference TRBV5-6 and TRBJ2-7): DAGVTQSPTHLIKTRGQQVTLRCSPKSGHDTVSWYQQALGQGPQFIFQYYEEEERQRGNFPDRFSGHQFPNYSSELNVNALLLGDSALYLCASSLMASTLHQYFGPGTRLTVT.

This clonotype was picked up many times. This chain links TRBV5-1 with TRBJ1-1; D may be TRBD1 (5 bases). The germline gives CDR1 SGHRS, CDR2 YFSETQ. CDR3 length: 14 amino acids. Trimming pared 7 bases from V and 4 bases from J, leaving 17 bases between. The CDR3 DNA follows: TGCGCCAGCCGCGAAGAAGGAACAGGCACTGAAGCTTTCTTT. Translating gives CASREEGTGTEAFF.

This chain links TRBV5-1 with TRBJ1-1; 7 nucleotides match TRBD1. V lost 4 bases to trimming and J lost 1 base; unmatched junction nucleotides: 7. Germline V CDR1 and CDR2: SGHRS, YFSETQ. The CDR3 loop spans 15 amino acids. Here the CDR3 DNA reads TGCGCCAGCAGCCCAGAGGACAGGCAGAACACTGAAGCTTTCTTT. Protein sequence: CASSPEDRQNTEAFF.

In this sample, this clonotype turned up a few times. V usage is TRBV19 and J usage is TRBJ1-1; no clear D gene. The CDR3 spans 14 residues. Germline V gene sequence: CDR1 LNHDA, CDR2 SQIVND (reference sequence). Trimming stripped 3 bases from V and 0 bases from J, with 8 bases between. The CDR3 DNA follows: TGTGCCAGTAGTATTCAAGAAATGAACACTGAAGCTTTCTTT. Protein: CASSIQEMNTEAFF.

This rearrangement joins TRBV3-1 to TRBJ2-7; D might be TRBD2 (7 bases). The CDR3 spans 14 residues. Trimming pared 3 bases from V and 4 bases from J, leaving 13 bases between. CDR1 LGHDT and CDR2 YNNKEL come from the germline V gene (reference sequence). CDR3 nucleotide sequence: TGTGCCAGCAGCCATCGGGGGGCTTTTTACGAGCAGTACTTC. It specifies CASSHRGAFYEQYF.

A few counts support this clonotype. The chain carries TRBV7-9 and TRBJ1-2, with TRBD1 identical over 8 bases. This CDR3 is 17 amino acids long. Trimming at V came to 1 base and at J to 4 bases, leaving 11 bases not matched to a gene. Per the germline V gene, CDR1 is SEHNR and CDR2 is FQNEAQ (reference sequence). The CDR3 nucleotides read TGTGCCAGCAGCTTAGTCCCGCAGGGGGCGATCGTCTATGGCTACACCTTC. This codes for CASSLVPQGAIVYGYTF.

Ten or more counts support this clonotype. The chain has TRBV20-1 and TRBJ1-1; D gene unclear. This CDR3 has 11 residues. Germline CDR1 DFQATT, CDR2 SNEGSKA (reference sequence). V lost 7 bases, J lost 1 base, and 7 bases lay in between. The DNA of the CDR3 is TGCAGTGTCAGACGGAACACTGAAGCTTTCTTT. Its translation: CSVRRNTEAFF.

This clonotype came up many times. The genes are TRBV10-3 and TRBJ1-1; 7 bases align to TRBD1. The trim removed 6 bases at V and 0 bases at J, leaving 7 bases unmatched. Looked up from germline, CDR1 is ENHRY and CDR2 is SYGVKD. This CDR3 is built from 15 residues. The CDR3 DNA reads as TGTGCCATCAGCGTATCAGGGGGAATGAACACTGAAGCTTTCTTT. It codes for CAISVSGGMNTEAFF.

The gene calls are TRBV10-3 and TRBJ2-4; no definite D call. This CDR3 is 16 amino acids long. Germline CDR1 ENHRY, CDR2 SYGVKD. V was trimmed by 4 bases and J by 0 bases, leaving 13 bases between them. CDR3 residues: CAISVNWGTAKNIQYF. CDR3 in DNA: TGTGCCATCAGTGTTAATTGGGGAACAGCCAAAAACATTCAGTACTTC.

The V gene is TRBV6-1, the J gene TRBJ1-5; D is ambiguous. Deletions cut 2 bases from V and 4 bases from J, with 6 bases between. This CDR3 is built from 13 residues. Germline CDR1 reads MNHNS; CDR2 reads SASEGT. CDR3 loop: CASSEIENQPQHF. In DNA, the CDR3 is TGTGCCAGCAGTGAAATTGAGAATCAGCCCCAGCATTTT.

The V call is TRBV2, the J call TRBJ2-1; TRBD2 matches at 9 bases. This CDR3 contains 16 residues. J was trimmed by 0 bases and V by 7 bases; bases with no gene match: 7. Germline V CDR1 and CDR2: SNHLY, FYNNEI. The CDR3: CASNRLSGGSYNEQFF. The CDR3 nucleotides read TGTGCCAGCAACCGGCTTAGCGGGGGCTCCTACAATGAGCAGTTCTTC. Full variable domain (missing parts from reference TRBV2 and TRBJ2-1): EPEVTQTPSHQVTQMGQEVILRCVPISNHLYFYWYRQILGQKVEFLVSFYNNEISEKSEIFDDQFSVERPDGSNFTLKIRSTKLEDSAMYFCASNRLSGGSYNEQFFGPGTRLTVL.

In its sample, this clonotype was seen a few times. J is TRBJ1-4 and V is TRBV12-3 or TRBV12-4; TRBD1 might be the D (6 bases). This CDR3 has 14 residues. Trimming took off 6 bases at V and 8 bases at J, with 16 bases between the two ends. The CDR3 loop is CASRPGTKGEKLFF. Written as DNA, the CDR3 is TGTGCCAGCAGGCCAGGGACAAAGGGGGAAAAACTGTTTTTT.

This clonotype was recorded a few times. The V call is TRBV5-1, the J call TRBJ1-5; D is ambiguous. The CDR3 extends over 13 amino acids. CDR1 and CDR2 from the germline V gene are SGHRS and YFSETQ. The V end was cut by 7 bases, the J end by 6 bases, with 14 bases between. The DNA of the CDR3 is TGCGCCAGCGGGGAGATAGTAGGTCAGCCCCAGCATTTT. As protein: CASGEIVGQPQHF.

The chain links TRBV25-1 to TRBJ2-1, with a possible D match to TRBD2 (5 bases). V was pared by 1 base and J by 10 bases, with 14 bases between. Germline lookup yields CDR1 MGHDK and CDR2 SYGVNS. This CDR3 comprises 14 residues. CDR3 in DNA: TGTGCCAGCAGTGAATCCCTCGGTCGGGGAGAGCAGTTCTTC. Translation gives CASSESLGRGEQFF.

This clonotype was observed many times. V gene TRBV12-3 or TRBV12-4 combines with J gene TRBJ1-1; a possible D gene is TRBD1 (6 bases). This CDR3 region has 15 residues. V was shortened by 1 base and J by 0 bases, with 9 bases between the two germline ends. CDR3 nucleotide sequence: TGTGCCAGCAGTTTAGATCACAGGGTGAACACTGAAGCTTTCTTT. Translated, it gives CASSLDHRVNTEAFF.